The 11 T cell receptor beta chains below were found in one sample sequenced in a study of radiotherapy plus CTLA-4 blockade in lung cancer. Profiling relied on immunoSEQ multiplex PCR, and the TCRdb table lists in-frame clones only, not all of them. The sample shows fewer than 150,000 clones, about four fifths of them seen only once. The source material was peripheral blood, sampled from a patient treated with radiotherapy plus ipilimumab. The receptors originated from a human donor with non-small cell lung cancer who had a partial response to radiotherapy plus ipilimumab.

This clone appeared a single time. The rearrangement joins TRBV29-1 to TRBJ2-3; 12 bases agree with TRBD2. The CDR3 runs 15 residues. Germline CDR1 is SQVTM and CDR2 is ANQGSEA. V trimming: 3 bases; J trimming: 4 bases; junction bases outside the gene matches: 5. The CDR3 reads CSVDPTSGRPDTQYF. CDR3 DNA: TGCAGCGTTGATCCGACTAGCGGGAGACCAGATACGCAGTATTTT.

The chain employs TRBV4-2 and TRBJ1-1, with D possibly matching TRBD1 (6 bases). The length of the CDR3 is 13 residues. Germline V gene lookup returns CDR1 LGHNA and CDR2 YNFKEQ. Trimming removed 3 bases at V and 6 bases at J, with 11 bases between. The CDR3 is CASSHGTSAEAFF. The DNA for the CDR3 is TGTGCCAGCAGCCACGGGACAAGCGCTGAAGCTTTCTTT.

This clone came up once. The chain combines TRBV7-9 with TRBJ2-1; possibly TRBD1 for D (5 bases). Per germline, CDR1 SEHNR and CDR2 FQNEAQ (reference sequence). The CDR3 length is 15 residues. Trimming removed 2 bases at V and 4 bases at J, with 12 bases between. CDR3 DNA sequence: TGTGCCAGCAGCTTACAGGGCGGACGATACAATGAGCAGTTCTTC. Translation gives CASSLQGGRYNEQFF.

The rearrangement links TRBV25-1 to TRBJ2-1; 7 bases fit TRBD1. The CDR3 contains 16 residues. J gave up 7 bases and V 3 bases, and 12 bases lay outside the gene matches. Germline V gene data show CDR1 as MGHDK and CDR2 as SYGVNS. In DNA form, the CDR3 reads TGTGCCAGCAGTGACCAAACCTACGACAGGGTGAATGAGCAGTTCTTC. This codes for CASSDQTYDRVNEQFF.

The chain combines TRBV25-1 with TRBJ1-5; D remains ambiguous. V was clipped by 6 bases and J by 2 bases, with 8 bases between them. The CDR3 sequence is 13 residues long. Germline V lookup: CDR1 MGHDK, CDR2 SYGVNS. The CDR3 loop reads CASSNLGNQPQHF. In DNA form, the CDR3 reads TGTGCCAGCAGCAACTTGGGCAATCAGCCCCAGCATTTT.

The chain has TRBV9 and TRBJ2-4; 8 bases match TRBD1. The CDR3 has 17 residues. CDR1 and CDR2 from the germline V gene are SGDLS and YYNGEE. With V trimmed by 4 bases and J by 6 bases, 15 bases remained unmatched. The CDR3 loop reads CASSPHFRGRVLNIQYF. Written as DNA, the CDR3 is TGTGCCAGCAGCCCCCACTTCAGGGGGCGCGTTTTAAACATTCAGTACTTC.

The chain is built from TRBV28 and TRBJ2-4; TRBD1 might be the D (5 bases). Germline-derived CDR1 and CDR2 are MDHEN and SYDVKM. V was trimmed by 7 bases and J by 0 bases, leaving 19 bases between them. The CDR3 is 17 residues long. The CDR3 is CASTPRRQSLAKNIQYF. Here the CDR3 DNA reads TGTGCCAGCACCCCCCGGAGACAGTCCTTAGCCAAAAACATTCAGTACTTC.

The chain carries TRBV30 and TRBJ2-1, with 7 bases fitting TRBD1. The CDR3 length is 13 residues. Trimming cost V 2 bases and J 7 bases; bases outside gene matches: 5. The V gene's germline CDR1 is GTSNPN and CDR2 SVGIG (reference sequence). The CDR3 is CAWSKNRGNEQFF. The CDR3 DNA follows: TGTGCCTGGAGTAAAAACAGGGGTAATGAGCAGTTCTTC.

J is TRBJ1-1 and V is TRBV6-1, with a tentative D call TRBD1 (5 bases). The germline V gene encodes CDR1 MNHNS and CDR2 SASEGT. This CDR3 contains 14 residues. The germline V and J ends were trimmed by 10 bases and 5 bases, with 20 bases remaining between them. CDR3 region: CATRVERGWTEAFF. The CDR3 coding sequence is TGTGCCACAAGGGTAGAAAGGGGCTGGACTGAAGCTTTCTTT.

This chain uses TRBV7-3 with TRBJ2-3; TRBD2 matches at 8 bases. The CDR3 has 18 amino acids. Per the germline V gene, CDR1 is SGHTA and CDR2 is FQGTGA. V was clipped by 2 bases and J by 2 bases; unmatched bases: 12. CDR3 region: CASSLGPVGREYTDTQYF. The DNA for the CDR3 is TGTGCCAGCAGCTTAGGGCCGGTCGGGAGGGAGTACACAGATACGCAGTATTTT.

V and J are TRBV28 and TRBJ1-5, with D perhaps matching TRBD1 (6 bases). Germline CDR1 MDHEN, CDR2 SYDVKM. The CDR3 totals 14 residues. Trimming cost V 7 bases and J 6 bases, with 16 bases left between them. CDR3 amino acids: CASKSRGAVQPQHF. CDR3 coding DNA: TGTGCCAGCAAGAGCAGGGGCGCGGTTCAGCCCCAGCATTTT.